This T cell receptor beta chain derives from a study of cytomegalovirus exposure and HLA in healthy donors (TCRdb year 2017). In the study overall: A later analysis indicated that the 120 validation repertoires were generated on the platform also employed for the roughly 730 repertoires of the first cohort. The study aimed to test whether signatures of past pathogen exposure could be identified by cataloging public T cell receptors. In addition to the first cohort of hundreds of subjects, a separate validation cohort of approximately 110 different subjects was used. To predict cytomegalovirus infection status, the study brought together high-throughput TCR immunosequencing, statistical association of individual TCRs with disease status, and machine learning.

The donors belonged to the validation cohort of under 150 subjects, which was separate from the roughly 700-subject first cohort. In regard to this clone: Its antigen specificity is not known. Per-base qualities were not stored, and no clone one base away is much larger.

Beyond this particular receptor, the publication reports: In a later analysis, TCRs clustered in the first cohort were found to also tend to co-occur in the approximately 120 validation repertoires, with 90% to 95% of cluster scores above 0. A later analysis lacked HLA typing for the validation cohort, so it scored co-occurrence in that cohort across all 110 or so repertoires. A total of about 180 TCR beta chains were listed by the study as associated with cytomegalovirus. In vitro tests confirmed that a few of the cytomegalovirus-associated TCR beta chains recognize cytomegalovirus antigens. Across donors, most TCR sequences were observed very rarely, whereas some public TCRs were present in many individuals. The authors suggested that the approach could potentially be extended to other disease states and immunological phenotypes. The classifier was reported to diagnose cytomegalovirus status with high specificity and sensitivity in both the original and validation cohorts.

Library preparation used the immunoSEQ multiplex PCR assay. For the original study's pipeline: A statistical classification framework was developed to diagnose cytomegalovirus status using the catalog of TCR beta chain sequences. In TCRdb, the immuneACCESS table is reduced to in-frame sequences with V and J assigned. These tables do not hold every clone; where another copy was compared, an unresolved V gene accounts for under half, and the others remain unexplained. That table gives V, J and clone size, and the DNA gave D and trimming. Recorded for this sample are 180,000 or so clones; 84% of them occurred a single time. Around an eighth of the sample is held by the ten biggest clonotypes. V trim: 8 bases; J trim: 0 bases; unmatched bases: 7. The CDR3 runs 14 amino acids, cysteine and phenylalanine included. The entry retains the CDR3 DNA only, 42 bases that are in frame from base 1. The germline V gene supplies CDR1 MNHEY and CDR2 SVGAGI.

Sequenced sample: PBMCs. This TCR derives from a woman in her thirties in good health and CMV-seropositive. The V and J genes are TRBV6-5 and TRBJ2-7, with 7 central nucleotides matching TRBD1. The CDR3 is CASSGQSDSYEQYF. The DNA is TGTGCCAGCTCGGGACAGTCCGACTCCTACGAGCAGTACTTC.